The sequence of this TCR beta chain was determined in a study of blood T cell repertoires in COVID-19. Study-level information: Donors in the United States, Italy and Spain gave samples during acute or convalescent COVID-19. T cells, B-cell-depleted T cells, or PBMCs supplied cDNA or gDNA.

In the authors' methods: It was from reference gene primer amplification that nucleated cell counts were estimated. Data came from immunoSEQ multiplex PCR; TCRdb stores just in-frame clones and leaves some out. V and J calls and clone size are those listed in that table; D and trimming were worked out from the DNA. Among about 480,000 clones listed, around 88% were seen once. The germline gives CDR1 DFQATT, CDR2 SNEGSKA (reference sequence). Trimming removed 3 bases from V and 0 bases from J, with 7 bases in between. This CDR3 is built from 13 residues. The gene calls are TRBV20-1 and TRBJ2-3; D gene ambiguous. Material for sequencing was peripheral blood. This receptor was identified in a woman aged 25 to 39 with acute or convalescent COVID-19. The CDR3 sequence is CSASWASTDTQYF. In DNA form, the CDR3 reads TGCAGTGCTAGTTGGGCCAGCACAGATACGCAGTATTTT.